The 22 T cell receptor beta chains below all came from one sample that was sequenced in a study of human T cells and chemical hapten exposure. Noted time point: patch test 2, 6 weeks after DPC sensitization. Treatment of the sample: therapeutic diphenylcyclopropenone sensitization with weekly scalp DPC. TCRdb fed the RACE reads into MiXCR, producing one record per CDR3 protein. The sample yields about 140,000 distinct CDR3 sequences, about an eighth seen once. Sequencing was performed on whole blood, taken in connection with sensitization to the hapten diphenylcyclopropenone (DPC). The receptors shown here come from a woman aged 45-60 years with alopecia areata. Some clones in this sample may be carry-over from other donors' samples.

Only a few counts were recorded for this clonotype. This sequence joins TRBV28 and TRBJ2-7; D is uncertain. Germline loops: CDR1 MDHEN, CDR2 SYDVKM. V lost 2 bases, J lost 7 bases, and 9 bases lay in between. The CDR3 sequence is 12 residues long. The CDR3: CASSLKVGEQYF. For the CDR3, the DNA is TGTGCCAGCAGTTTAAAGGTCGGAGAGCAGTACTTC.

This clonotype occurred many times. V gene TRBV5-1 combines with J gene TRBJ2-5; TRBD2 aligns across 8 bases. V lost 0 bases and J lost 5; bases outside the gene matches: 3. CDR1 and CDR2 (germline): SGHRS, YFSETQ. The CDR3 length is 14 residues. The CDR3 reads CASSLAGRGETQYF. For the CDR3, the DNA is TGCGCCAGCAGCTTGGCCGGGAGGGGTGAGACCCAGTACTTC.

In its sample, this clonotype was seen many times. CDR3 residues: CATSDPSTRGYTF. In nucleotides, the CDR3 is TGTGCCACCAGTGACCCGTCCACCCGAGGCTACACCTTC. This chain joins TRBV24-1 and TRBJ1-2; no reliable D call. With 4 bases removed from V and 8 bases from J, the gap between germline ends came to 13 bases. CDR3 length equals 13 residues. CDR1 and CDR2 (germline): KGHDR, SFDVKD.

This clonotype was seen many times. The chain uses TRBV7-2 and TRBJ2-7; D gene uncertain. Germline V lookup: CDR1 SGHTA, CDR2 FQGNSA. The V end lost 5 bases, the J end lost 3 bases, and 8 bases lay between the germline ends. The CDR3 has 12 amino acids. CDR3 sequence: CASSRNLYEQYF. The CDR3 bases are TGTGCCAGCAGCAGGAATCTCTACGAGCAGTACTTC.

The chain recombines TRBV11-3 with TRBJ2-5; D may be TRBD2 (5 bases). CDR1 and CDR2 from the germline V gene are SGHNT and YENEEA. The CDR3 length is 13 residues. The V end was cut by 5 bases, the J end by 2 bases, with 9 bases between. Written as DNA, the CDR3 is TGTGCCAGCAGCCCCCGACTACAAGAGACCCAGTACTTC. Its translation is CASSPRLQETQYF.

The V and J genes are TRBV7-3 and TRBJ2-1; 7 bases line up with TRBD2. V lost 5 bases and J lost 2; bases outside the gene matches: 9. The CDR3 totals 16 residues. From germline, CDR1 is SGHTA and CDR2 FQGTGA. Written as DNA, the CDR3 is TGTGCCAGCAGCCCCGTCGCGGGAGCCCCCTACAATGAGCAGTTCTTC. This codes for CASSPVAGAPYNEQFF.

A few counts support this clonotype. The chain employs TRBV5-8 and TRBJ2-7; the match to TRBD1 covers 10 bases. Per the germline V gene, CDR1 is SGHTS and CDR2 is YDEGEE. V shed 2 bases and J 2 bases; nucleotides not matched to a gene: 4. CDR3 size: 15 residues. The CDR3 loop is CASSLSGTGAYEQYF. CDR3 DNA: TGTGCCAGCAGCTTATCCGGGACAGGGGCCTACGAGCAGTACTTC.

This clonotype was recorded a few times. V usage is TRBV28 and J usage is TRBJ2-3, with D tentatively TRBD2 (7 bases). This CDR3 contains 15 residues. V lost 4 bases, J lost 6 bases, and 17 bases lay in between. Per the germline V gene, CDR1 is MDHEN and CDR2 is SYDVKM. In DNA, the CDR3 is TGTGCCAGCAGTTCGGGGGGCGCGGGGTCGGATACGCAGTATTTT. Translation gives CASSSGGAGSDTQYF.

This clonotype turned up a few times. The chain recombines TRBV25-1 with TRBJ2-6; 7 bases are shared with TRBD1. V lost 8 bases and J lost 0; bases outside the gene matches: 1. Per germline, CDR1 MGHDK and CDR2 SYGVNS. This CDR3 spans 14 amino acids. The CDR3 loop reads CASGDSSGANVLTF. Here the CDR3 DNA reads TGTGCCAGCGGGGACAGCTCTGGGGCCAACGTCCTGACTTTC.

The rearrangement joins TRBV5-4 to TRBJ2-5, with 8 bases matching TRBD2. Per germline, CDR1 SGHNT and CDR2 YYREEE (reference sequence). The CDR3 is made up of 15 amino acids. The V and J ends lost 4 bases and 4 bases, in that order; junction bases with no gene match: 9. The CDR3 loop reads CASSPRGAGVETQYF. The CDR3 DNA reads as TGTGCCAGCAGCCCCCGGGGAGCGGGGGTAGAGACCCAGTACTTC.

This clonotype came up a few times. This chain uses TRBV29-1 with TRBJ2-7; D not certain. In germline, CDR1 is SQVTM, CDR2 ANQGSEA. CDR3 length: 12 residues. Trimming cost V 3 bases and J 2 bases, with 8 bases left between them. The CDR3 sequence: CSVESPPYEQYF. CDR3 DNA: TGCAGCGTTGAGAGTCCGCCCTACGAGCAGTACTTC.

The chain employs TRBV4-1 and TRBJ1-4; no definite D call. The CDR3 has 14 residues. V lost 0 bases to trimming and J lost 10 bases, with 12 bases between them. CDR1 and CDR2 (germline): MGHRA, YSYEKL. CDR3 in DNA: TGCGCCAGCAGCCAAGATTTAGGGATTGGAAAACTGTTTTTT. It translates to CASSQDLGIGKLFF.

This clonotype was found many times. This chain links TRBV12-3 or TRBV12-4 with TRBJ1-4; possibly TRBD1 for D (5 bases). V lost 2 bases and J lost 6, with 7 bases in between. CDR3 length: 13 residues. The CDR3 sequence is CASSLRGDEKLFF. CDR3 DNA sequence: TGTGCCAGCAGTTTACGGGGGGATGAAAAACTGTTTTTT.

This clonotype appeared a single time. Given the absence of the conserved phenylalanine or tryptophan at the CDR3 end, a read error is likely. The CDR3, as DNA: TGTGCCAGCAGTTTAGCGCACCCCACGGATACGCAGTATCTT. Residues: CASSLAHPTDTQYL. This chain uses TRBV12-3 or TRBV12-4 with TRBJ2-3; D is ambiguous. The V end lost 0 bases, the J end lost 6 bases, and 10 bases lay between the germline ends. This CDR3 is 14 amino acids long.

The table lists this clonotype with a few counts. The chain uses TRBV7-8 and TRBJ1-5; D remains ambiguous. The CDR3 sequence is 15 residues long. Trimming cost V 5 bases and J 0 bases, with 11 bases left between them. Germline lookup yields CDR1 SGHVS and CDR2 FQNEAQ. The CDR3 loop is CASSPVHNSNQPQHF. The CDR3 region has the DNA TGTGCCAGCAGCCCGGTTCATAATAGCAATCAGCCCCAGCATTTT.

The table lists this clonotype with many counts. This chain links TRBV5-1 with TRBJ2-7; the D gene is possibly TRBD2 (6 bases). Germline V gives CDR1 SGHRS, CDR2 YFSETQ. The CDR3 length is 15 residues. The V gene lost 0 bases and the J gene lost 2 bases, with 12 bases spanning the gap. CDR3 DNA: TGCGCCAGCAGCTTGGAACCGGGAGTCCCCTACGAGCAGTACTTC. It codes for CASSLEPGVPYEQYF.

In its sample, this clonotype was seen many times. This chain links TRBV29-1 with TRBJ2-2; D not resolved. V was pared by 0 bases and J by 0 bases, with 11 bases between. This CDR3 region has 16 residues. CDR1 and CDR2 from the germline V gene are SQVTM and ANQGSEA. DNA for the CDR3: TGCAGCGTTGAAGAGGCACAGCGTCCGAACACCGGGGAGCTGTTTTTT. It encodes CSVEEAQRPNTGELFF.

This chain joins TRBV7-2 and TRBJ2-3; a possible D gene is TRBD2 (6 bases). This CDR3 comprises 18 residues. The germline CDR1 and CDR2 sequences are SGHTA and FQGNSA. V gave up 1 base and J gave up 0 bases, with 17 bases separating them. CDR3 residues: CASSLGPGVAASTDTQYF. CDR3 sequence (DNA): TGTGCCAGCAGCTTAGGGCCGGGAGTGGCGGCCAGCACAGATACGCAGTATTTT.

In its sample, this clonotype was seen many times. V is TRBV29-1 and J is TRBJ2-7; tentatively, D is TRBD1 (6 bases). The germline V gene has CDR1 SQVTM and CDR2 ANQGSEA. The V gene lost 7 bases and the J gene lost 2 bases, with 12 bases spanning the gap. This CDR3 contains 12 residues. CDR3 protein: CSGGQSAYEQYF. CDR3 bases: TGCAGCGGCGGACAGTCAGCCTACGAGCAGTACTTC.

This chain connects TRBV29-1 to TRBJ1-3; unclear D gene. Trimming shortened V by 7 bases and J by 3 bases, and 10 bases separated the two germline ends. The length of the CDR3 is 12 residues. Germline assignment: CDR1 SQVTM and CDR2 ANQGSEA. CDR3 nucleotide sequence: TGCAGCGCAGGAAACTTTGGAAACACCATATATTTT. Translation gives CSAGNFGNTIYF. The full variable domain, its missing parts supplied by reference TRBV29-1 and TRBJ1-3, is SAVISQKPSRDICQRGTSLTIQCQVDSQVTMMFWYRQQPGQSLTLIATANQGSEATYESGFVIDKFPISRPNLTFSTLTVSNMSPEDSSIYLCSAGNFGNTIYFGEGSWLTVV.

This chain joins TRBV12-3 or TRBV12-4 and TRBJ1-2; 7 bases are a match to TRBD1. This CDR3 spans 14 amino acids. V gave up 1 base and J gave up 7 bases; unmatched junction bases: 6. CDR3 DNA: TGTGCCAGCAGTTTAGGCAGGGGGAGAAGTGGCTACACCTTC. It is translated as CASSLGRGRSGYTF.

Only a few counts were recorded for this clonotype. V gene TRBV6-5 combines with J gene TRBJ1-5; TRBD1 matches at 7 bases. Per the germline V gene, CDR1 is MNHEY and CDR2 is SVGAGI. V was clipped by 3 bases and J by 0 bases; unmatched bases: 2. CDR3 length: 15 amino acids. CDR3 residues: CASSYTGDSNQPQHF. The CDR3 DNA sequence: TGTGCCAGCAGTTATACAGGGGATAGCAATCAGCCCCAGCATTTT.